This entry features one T cell receptor beta chain sequence. Its cognate antigen is unknown. CD45RO-negative, CCR7-selected cells formed the naive CD8 fraction, which excluded terminally differentiated effector memory CD45RA+ cells. Deletions cut 0 bases from V and 3 bases from J, with 14 bases between. The V gene's germline CDR1 is MGHRA and CDR2 YSYEKL. CDR3 length: 17 amino acids. Repertoires were generated with immunoSEQ multiplex PCR, while TCRdb's copy carries only in-frame clones and drops some. The table shows some 2.1 million clones, with less than 95% occurring only once. This sample was taken from a study of shared clonotypes between healthy human individuals. Findings and limits, study-wide: Clonotype sharing among the donors was expected to vary with sequencing depth. The small donor group covered limited genetic and exposure diversity.

This sequence originates from a man aged 18-30 years in good health. The J gene is TRBJ1-4, the V gene TRBV4-1; D possibly corresponds to TRBD1 (5 bases). The sample consisted of naive CD8+ T cells sorted from blood. Written as DNA, the CDR3 is TGCGCCAGCAGCCAAGAGGATATTAGGACATCTAATGAAAAACTGTTTTTT. It yields the protein CASSQEDIRTSNEKLFF.